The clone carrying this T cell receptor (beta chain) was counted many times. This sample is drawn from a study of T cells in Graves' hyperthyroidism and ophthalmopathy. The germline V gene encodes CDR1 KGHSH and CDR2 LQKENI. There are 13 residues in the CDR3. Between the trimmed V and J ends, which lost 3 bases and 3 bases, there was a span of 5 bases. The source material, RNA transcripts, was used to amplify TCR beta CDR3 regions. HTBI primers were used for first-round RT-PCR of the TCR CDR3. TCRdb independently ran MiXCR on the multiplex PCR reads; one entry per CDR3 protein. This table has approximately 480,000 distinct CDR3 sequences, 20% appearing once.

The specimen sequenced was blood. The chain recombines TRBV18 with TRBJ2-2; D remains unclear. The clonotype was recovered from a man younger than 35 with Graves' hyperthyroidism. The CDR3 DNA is TGTGCCAGCTCACCCCGCGACACCGGGGAGCTGTTTTTT. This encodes CASSPRDTGELFF.